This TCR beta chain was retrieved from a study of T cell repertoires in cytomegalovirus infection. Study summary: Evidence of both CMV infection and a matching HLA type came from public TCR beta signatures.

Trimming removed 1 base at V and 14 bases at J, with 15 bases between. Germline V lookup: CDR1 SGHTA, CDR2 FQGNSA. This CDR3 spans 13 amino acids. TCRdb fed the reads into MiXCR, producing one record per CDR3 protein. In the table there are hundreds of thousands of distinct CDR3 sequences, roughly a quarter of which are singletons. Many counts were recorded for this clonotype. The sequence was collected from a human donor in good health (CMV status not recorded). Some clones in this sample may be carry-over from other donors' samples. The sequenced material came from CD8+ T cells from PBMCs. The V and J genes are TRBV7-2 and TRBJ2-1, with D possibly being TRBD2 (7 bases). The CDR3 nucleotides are TGTGCCAGCAGCTTAGAATGGGGGGCGGGGGAGTTCTTC. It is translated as CASSLEWGAGEFF.